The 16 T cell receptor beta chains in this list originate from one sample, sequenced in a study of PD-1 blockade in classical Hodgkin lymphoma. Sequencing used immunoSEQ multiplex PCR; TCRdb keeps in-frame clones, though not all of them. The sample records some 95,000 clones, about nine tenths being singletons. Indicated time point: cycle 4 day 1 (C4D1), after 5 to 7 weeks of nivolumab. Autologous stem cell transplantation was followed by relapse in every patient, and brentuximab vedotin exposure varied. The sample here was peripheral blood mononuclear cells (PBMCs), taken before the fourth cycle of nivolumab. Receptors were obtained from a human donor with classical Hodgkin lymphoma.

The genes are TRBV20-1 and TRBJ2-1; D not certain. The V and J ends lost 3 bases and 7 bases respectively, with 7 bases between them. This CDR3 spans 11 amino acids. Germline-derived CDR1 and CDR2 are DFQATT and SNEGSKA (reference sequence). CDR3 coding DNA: TGCAGTGCTAGCTTGGGAAATGAGCAGTTCTTC. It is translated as CSASLGNEQFF.

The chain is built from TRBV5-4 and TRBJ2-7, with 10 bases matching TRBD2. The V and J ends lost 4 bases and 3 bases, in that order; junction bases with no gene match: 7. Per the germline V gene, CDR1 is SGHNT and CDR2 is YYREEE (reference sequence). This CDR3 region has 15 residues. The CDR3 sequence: CASSGERGGYYEQYF. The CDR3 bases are TGTGCCAGCAGCGGGGAGCGGGGGGGATACTACGAGCAGTACTTC.

CDR3 bases: TGTGCCAGCAGTTTATCTGCAGGGTATGGAAACACCATATATTTT. This encodes CASSLSAGYGNTIYF. This chain joins TRBV27 and TRBJ1-3; a possible D gene is TRBD1 (5 bases). The CDR3 is made up of 15 amino acids. Germline CDR1 reads MNHEY; CDR2 reads SMNVEV (reference sequence). The V gene lost 0 bases and the J gene lost 3 bases, with 9 bases spanning the gap.

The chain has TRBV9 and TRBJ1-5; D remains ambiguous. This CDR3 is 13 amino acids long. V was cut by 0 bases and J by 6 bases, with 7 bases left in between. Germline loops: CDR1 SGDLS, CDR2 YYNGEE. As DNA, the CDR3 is TGTGCCAGCAGCGTAGGAGGGATTCAGCCCCAGCATTTT. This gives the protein CASSVGGIQPQHF.

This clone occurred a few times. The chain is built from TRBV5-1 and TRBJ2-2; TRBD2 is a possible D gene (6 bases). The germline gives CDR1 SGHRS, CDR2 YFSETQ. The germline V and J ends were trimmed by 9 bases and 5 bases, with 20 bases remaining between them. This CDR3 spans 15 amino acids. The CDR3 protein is CATTYGGIGTGELFF. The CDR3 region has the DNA TGCGCCACAACGTACGGGGGAATCGGGACCGGGGAGCTGTTTTTT. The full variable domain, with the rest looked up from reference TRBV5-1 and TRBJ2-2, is KAGVTQTPRYLIKTRGQQVTLSCSPISGHRSVSWYQQTPGQGLQFLFEYFSETQRNKGNFPGRFSGRQFSNSRSEMNVSTLELGDSALYLCATTYGGIGTGELFFGEGSRLTVL.

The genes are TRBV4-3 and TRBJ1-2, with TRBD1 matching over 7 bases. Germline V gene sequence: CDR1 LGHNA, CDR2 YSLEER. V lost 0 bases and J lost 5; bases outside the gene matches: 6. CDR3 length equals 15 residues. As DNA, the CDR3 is TGCGCCAGCAGCCAAGATGCAGGGGGACCGTATGGCTACACCTTC. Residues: CASSQDAGGPYGYTF.

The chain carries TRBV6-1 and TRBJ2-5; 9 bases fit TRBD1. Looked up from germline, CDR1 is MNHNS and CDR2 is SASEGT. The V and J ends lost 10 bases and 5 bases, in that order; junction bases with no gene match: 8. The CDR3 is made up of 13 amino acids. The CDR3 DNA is TGTGCCACGGGGACAGGGTGGGGTGAGACCCAGTACTTC. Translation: CATGTGWGETQYF.

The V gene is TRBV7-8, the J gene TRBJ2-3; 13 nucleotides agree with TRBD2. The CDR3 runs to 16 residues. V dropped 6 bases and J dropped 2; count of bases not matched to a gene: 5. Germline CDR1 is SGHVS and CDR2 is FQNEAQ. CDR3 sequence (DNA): TGTGCCAGCAGGCACGGGACTAGCGGGGACACAGATACGCAGTATTTT. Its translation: CASRHGTSGDTDTQYF.

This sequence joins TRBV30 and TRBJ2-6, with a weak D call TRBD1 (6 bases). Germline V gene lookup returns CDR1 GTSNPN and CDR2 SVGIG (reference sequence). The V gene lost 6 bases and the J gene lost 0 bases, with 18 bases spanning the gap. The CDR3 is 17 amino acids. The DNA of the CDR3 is TGTGCCTGCCGCAGGGGTAGGGCGAACTCTGGGGCCAACGTCCTGACTTTC. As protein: CACRRGRANSGANVLTF.

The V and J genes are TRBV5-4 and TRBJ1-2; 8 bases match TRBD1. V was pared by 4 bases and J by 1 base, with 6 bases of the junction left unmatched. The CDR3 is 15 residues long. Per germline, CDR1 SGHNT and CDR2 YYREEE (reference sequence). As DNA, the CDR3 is TGTGCCAGCAGCCCGAAGGGACAGGTTAACTATGGCTACACCTTC. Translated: CASSPKGQVNYGYTF. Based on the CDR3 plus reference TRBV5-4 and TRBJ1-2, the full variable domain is ETGVTQSPTHLIKTRGQQVTLRCSSQSGHNTVSWYQQALGQGPQFIFQYYREEENGRGNFPPRFSGLQFPNYSSELNVNALELDDSALYLCASSPKGQVNYGYTFGSGTRLTVV.

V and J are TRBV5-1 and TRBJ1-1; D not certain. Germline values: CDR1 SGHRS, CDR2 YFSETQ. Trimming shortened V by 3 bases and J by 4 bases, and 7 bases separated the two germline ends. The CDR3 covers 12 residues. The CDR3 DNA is TGCGCCAGCAGCTCTTTGGGCACTGAAGCTTTCTTT. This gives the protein CASSSLGTEAFF. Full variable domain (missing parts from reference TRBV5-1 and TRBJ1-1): KAGVTQTPRYLIKTRGQQVTLSCSPISGHRSVSWYQQTPGQGLQFLFEYFSETQRNKGNFPGRFSGRQFSNSRSEMNVSTLELGDSALYLCASSSLGTEAFFGQGTRLTVV.

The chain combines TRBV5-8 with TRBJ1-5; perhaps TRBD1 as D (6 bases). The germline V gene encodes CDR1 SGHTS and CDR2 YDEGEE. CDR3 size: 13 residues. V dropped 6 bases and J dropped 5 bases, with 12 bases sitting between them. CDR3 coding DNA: TGTGCCAGCACCGGACAGATCGATCAGCCCCAGCATTTT. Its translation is CASTGQIDQPQHF. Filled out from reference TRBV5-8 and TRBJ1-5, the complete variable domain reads EAGVTQSPTHLIKTRGQQATLRCSPISGHTSVYWYQQALGLGLQFLLWYDEGEERNRGNFPPRFSGRQFPNYSSELNVNALELEDSALYLCASTGQIDQPQHFGDGTRLSIL.

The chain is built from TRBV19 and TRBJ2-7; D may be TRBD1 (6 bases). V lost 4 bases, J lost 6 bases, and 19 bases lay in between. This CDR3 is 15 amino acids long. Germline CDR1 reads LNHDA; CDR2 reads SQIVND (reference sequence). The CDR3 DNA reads TGTGCCAGTAGTACGGACCGGACAGAAGCAACCGAGCAGTACTTC. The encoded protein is CASSTDRTEATEQYF.

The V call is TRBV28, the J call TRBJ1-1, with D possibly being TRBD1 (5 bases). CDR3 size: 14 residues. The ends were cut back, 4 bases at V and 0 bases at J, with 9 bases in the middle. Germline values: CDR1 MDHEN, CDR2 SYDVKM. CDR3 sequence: CASSSGTVNTEAFF. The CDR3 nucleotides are TGTGCCAGCAGTTCCGGGACGGTGAACACTGAAGCTTTCTTT.

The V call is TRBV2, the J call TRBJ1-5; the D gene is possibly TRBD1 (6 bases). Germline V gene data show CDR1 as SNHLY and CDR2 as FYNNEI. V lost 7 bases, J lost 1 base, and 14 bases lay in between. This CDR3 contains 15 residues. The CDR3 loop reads CASKGITGSNQPQHF. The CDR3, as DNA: TGTGCCAGCAAAGGTATTACAGGGAGCAATCAGCCCCAGCATTTT.

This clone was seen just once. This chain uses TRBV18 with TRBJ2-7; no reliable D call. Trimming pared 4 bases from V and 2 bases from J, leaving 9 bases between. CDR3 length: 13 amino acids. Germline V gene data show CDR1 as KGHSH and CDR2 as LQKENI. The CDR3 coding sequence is TGTGCCAGCTCACGTGTCCCTGCCTACGAGCAGTACTTC. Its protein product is CASSRVPAYEQYF.